This TCR beta chain was profiled in a study of T-cell memory formation after mild COVID-19. Study results and caveats: Most CD4+ clones that shrank were in CM and EM, while CD8+ ones turned up in EMRA.

TCRdb recomputed calls from the 5' RACE reads with MiXCR, one row per CDR3 protein. Counted here are about 130,000 distinct CDR3 sequences, about 6% occurring once; the ten biggest clones make up 2.2%. In regard to this clonotype: Its antigen is undetermined.

The germline V gene has CDR1 KGHSH and CDR2 LQKENI. V gave up 3 bases and J gave up 0 bases; unmatched junction bases: 5. The CDR3 extends over 16 amino acids. The TCR was taken from an adult woman who had mild COVID-19 (a few samples of this study predate the infection). Cell type and time point are not known. V gene TRBV18 combines with J gene TRBJ2-1; 7 positions agree with TRBD2. The sample consisted of PBMCs or a T cell subset sorted from them (not recorded which). CDR3 nucleotide sequence: TGTGCCAGCTCACCCCGTGGCGGGAGCTCCTACAATGAGCAGTTCTTC. Protein: CASSPRGGSSYNEQFF.